This section outlines one T cell receptor beta chain sequence together with its context. Which antigen it targets is not known. The sample holds no much larger clone one base away, and base qualities are not on file. Based on the germline V gene, the CDR1 and CDR2 sequences are MNHEY and SVGAGI. Trimming costs V 6 bases and J 6 bases, and their ends lie 21 bases apart. From its cysteine to its phenylalanine, the CDR3 spans 15 amino acids. Only the CDR3 portion is preserved as DNA: 45 bases, with reading frame beginning at the first base. The sample originates from a study of beta chain features in type 1 diabetes listed by TCRdb under 2018. For the study in its entirety: Mean age, gender distribution, total cell number and subset yield did not differ between patients and healthy donors. Naive and central memory subsets were obtained from all 28 donors, but regulatory and stem cell-like memory subsets were isolated from only 8 patients and roughly 8 healthy donors. Across all samples, almost 110 million sorted cells were examined, and cell number per subset correlated strongly with RNA yield. The study compared the TCRB repertoires of sorted circulating CD4+ T cell subsets in recently diagnosed type 1 diabetes patients with those in matched healthy donors. What the authors observed across the whole study: Patients with type 1 diabetes made fewer insertions and deleted more nucleotides at VDJ recombination sites, implying thymic rearrangement abnormalities. PCR might favor shorter templates, but patient and control samples were amplified and corrected together, so any skew would affect both groups equally. Because cDNA was sequenced instead of genomic DNA, highly expressing activated cells could be over-represented, though the groups showed no difference in activation or CD3 levels. A moderate but significant shortening of TCRB CDR3 length was observed in type 1 diabetes patients in all four CD4+ subsets. Only small numbers of individuals were included in the HLA sub-analyses, which left unresolved whether HLA type had any influence on TCRB rearrangement. The naive, central memory and regulatory TCRB repertoires appeared to resemble one another more closely among patients than among healthy donors.

Each donor gave one peripheral blood draw, approximately 110 mL on average, collected into heparinised tubes. A BD FACSAria II and a panel including CD45RO, CCR7, CD25, CD127, CD95 and CD27 were used to sort naive, central memory, regulatory and stem cell-like memory CD4+ T cells. All sorted populations exceeded 98% purity. Right away, PBMCs were isolated by Lymphoprep density gradient centrifugation and were stained directly, with no culture step. Samples were stained and sorted in pairs, with one healthy donor and one patient per experiment, so that batch effects were minimized. The High Capacity cDNA Reverse Transcription Kit was used to reverse transcribe all of the isolated RNA, meaning that expressed TCRB transcripts were what got sequenced. Naive, central memory and regulatory T cell samples underwent deep immunoSEQ sequencing, averaging about 3.57 million total reads per sample. Sorted cells were lysed in RLT buffer and RNA was extracted with DNase-treated RNeasy Micro or Mini kits, depending on cell number. To prevent cross-contamination, every cell subset was processed on its own, while patient and healthy donor samples were processed together. The immunoSEQ multiplex PCR was used to amplify TCRB sequences from cDNA, yielding 87-bp fragments that span the CDR3 region. Sequencing of the amplicons was done on the Illumina HiSeq platform. The source study handled its data this way. Synthetic template baselines were used to correct PCR bias computationally, reads within Hamming distance 2 were collapsed together, and singletons that could not be merged were discarded. Reads were aligned against IMGT to assign V, D and J genes, CDR3 length and insertions or deletions at six rearrangement sites. Within each subset, clonotype counts were normalized to sorted cell number, after which true diversity and Gini coefficients were computed with the tcR R package. The overlap coefficient, calculated on TCRB nucleotide sequences, was used to quantify repertoire sharing. TCRdb holds this immuneACCESS table with in-frame rearrangements only. Some clones are missing; in checked studies, unresolved V genes explain under half, and the rest has no known cause. That table gives V, J and clone size, and the DNA gave D and trimming. The sample table holds about 160,000 clones, of which roughly 9.1% were seen once. The ten biggest clones cover approximately 2.2% of the sample.

This chain joins TRBV6-5 to TRBJ2-7, and the D gene may be TRBD2, 7 bases matching. Sequencing was carried out using central memory CD4+ T cells from blood. The origin of this receptor is a woman between 18 and 29 years old in good health. In nucleotides, the sequence is TGTGCCAGCAGGCAGACCTTTGGGGGGGGGCGCGAGCAGTACTTC. Its protein reads: CASRQTFGGGREQYF.